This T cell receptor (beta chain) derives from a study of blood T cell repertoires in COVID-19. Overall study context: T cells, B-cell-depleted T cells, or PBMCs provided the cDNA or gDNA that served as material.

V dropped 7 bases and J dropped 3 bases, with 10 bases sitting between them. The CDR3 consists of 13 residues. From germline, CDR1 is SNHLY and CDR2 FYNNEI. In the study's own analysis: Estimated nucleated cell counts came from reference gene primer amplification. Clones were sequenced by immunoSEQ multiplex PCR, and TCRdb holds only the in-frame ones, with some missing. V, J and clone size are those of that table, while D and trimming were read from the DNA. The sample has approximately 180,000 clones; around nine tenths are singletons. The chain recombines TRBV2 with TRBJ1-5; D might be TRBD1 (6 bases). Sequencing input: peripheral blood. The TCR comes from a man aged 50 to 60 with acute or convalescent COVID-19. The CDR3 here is CASTGDTNQPQHF. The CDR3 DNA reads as TGTGCCAGCACTGGGGACACCAATCAGCCCCAGCATTTT.